This record covers a single T cell receptor beta chain. Its cognate antigen is unknown. This CDR3 comprises 15 residues. The germline CDR1 and CDR2 sequences are SGDLS and YYNGEE. Trimming left V 0 bases short and J 6 bases short, with 15 bases between. Sequenced by immunoSEQ multiplex PCR; TCRdb stores in-frame clones only, minus some. Of about 110,000 clones in the sample, roughly 90% are singletons; the top ten hold 10% to 15%. The data stem from a study of T cell responses to AZD1222 COVID-19 vaccine. General observations from the study: The repertoires were collected only after the peak T cell response. The sample set comprised mostly white British donors with more females, and clonal diversity was possibly underestimated. At study baseline, merely about 6 AZD1222 recipients were seropositive. Nearly half of the spike-specific TCRs reportedly recognize variant regions that carry no mutations.

The source was peripheral blood, collected on day 0 of MenACWY control vaccination. This TCR derives from an adult in good health. The gene calls are TRBV9 and TRBJ1-1, with D perhaps matching TRBD1 (5 bases). The CDR3 spells CASSVVSPGSAEAFF. In DNA form, the CDR3 reads TGTGCCAGCAGCGTAGTTTCTCCAGGGTCGGCTGAAGCTTTCTTT.